The 31 T cell receptor beta chains given below trace back to one sample, sequenced in a study of HIV-infected patients and healthy controls. Whole blood was used without fractionation, so all unsorted peripheral T cells were included. cDNA was made from roughly 470 ng RNA using alpha and beta constant primers. Each of the alpha and beta chains got its own library through chain-specific third strand synthesis with indices. A single record per CDR3 protein comes from TCRdb applying MiXCR to the 5' RACE reads. This table holds fewer than 20,000 distinct CDR3 sequences, approximately 8.3% found once. The sequencing input was blood. These receptors all come from an adult in good health.

This clonotype was detected many times. J is TRBJ2-6 and V is TRBV5-4, with D perhaps matching TRBD1 (7 bases). Germline V gene lookup returns CDR1 SGHNT and CDR2 YYREEE (reference sequence). This CDR3 contains 17 residues. V lost 5 bases and J 1 base, leaving 16 bases between the germline ends. The chain's CDR3 is CASSRQGGESGANVLTF. CDR3 DNA sequence: TGTGCCAGCAGTCGACAGGGAGGAGAGTCTGGGGCCAACGTCCTGACTTTC.

This clonotype was found many times. The chain combines TRBV2 with TRBJ2-1, with a possible D match to TRBD2 (6 bases). The CDR3 length is 11 residues. The V gene's germline CDR1 is SNHLY and CDR2 FYNNEI. The V gene lost 8 bases and the J gene lost 10 bases, with 12 bases spanning the gap. CDR3 region: CASLRSGEQFF. The DNA of the CDR3 is TGTGCCAGCCTACGTAGCGGCGAGCAGTTCTTC.

This clonotype has at least ten counts. The chain has TRBV11-2 and TRBJ2-5; 9 positions match TRBD1. The J segment lost 2 bases and the V segment lost 2 bases, leaving 15 bases of the junction unmatched. Germline V gene data show CDR1 as SGHAT and CDR2 as FQNNGV. The CDR3 is 19 amino acids. The CDR3 sequence: CASSLTQRGQGVQQETQYF. The DNA of the CDR3 is TGTGCCAGCAGCTTAACTCAAAGGGGACAGGGAGTCCAGCAAGAGACCCAGTACTTC.

By share, this clonotype counts as medium-sized (0.01 to 0.1%). The CDR3 sequence is CASRQGYSYEQYF. The CDR3 region has the DNA TGTGCCAGCAGGCAGGGGTACTCCTACGAGCAGTACTTC. V usage is TRBV27 and J usage is TRBJ2-7; D is possibly TRBD1 (6 bases). V lost 6 bases to trimming and J lost 0 bases, with 9 bases between them. The CDR3 is made up of 13 amino acids. Germline V gene lookup returns CDR1 MNHEY and CDR2 SMNVEV (reference sequence).

This clonotype counts as medium-sized. The CDR3 DNA is TGCGCCAGCAGCTTAATCCCTAGCGGGAACACCGGGGAGCTGTTTTTT. Residues: CASSLIPSGNTGELFF. The V gene is TRBV5-1, the J gene TRBJ2-2, with 7 positions matching TRBD2. Germline CDR1 reads SGHRS; CDR2 reads YFSETQ. The V and J ends lost 2 bases and 1 base, in that order; junction bases with no gene match: 5. The CDR3 is 16 residues long.

In this sample, this clonotype is medium-sized. The chain uses TRBV2 and TRBJ1-5; no reliable D call. CDR1 and CDR2 (germline): SNHLY, FYNNEI. Trimming took 5 bases from V and 8 from J, leaving 19 bases between them. The CDR3 is made up of 15 amino acids. Here the CDR3 DNA reads TGTGCCAGCAGTAGCAACGGACTCCTCGGGGAGCCCCAGCATTTT. Encoded protein: CASSSNGLLGEPQHF.

V gene TRBV7-3 combines with J gene TRBJ2-5; TRBD2 agrees at 10 bases. Germline CDR1 reads SGHTA; CDR2 reads FQGTGA. The trim removed 3 bases at V and 5 bases at J, leaving 6 bases unmatched. The CDR3 runs 15 residues. CDR3 in DNA: TGTGCCAGCAGCTTGGGCTCTAGCGGGAGCGAGACCCAGTACTTC. It specifies CASSLGSSGSETQYF. The complete variable domain, with remaining parts taken from reference TRBV7-3 and TRBJ2-5, reads GAGVSQTPSNKVTEKGKYVELRCDPISGHTALYWYRQSLGQGPEFLIYFQGTGAADDSGLPNDRFFAVRPEGSVSTLKIQRTERGDSAVYLCASSLGSSGSETQYFGPGTRLLVL.

This clonotype appeared many times. V gene TRBV28 combines with J gene TRBJ2-7; D may be TRBD2 (5 bases). This CDR3 spans 21 amino acids. Germline V lookup: CDR1 MDHEN, CDR2 SYDVKM. Trimming cost V 1 base and J 0 bases, with 28 bases left between them. The CDR3 coding sequence is TGTGCCAGCAGTTTATTGCTGCTAAAAAGGGCTAGCAGCGAGAGCTCCTACGAGCAGTACTTC. Translating gives CASSLLLLKRASSESSYEQYF.

The chain carries TRBV29-1 and TRBJ2-3; D uncertain. There are 11 residues in the CDR3. V was shortened by 4 bases and J by 2 bases, with 4 bases between the two germline ends. Germline CDR1 SQVTM, CDR2 ANQGSEA. The CDR3 protein is CSVAYTDTQYF. The CDR3 coding sequence is TGCAGCGTTGCGTACACAGATACGCAGTATTTT.

This clonotype has ten or more counts. V usage is TRBV28 and J usage is TRBJ2-7; D not resolved. Germline V lookup: CDR1 MDHEN, CDR2 SYDVKM. This CDR3 is built from 11 residues. Trimming shortened V by 9 bases and J by 2 bases, and 8 bases separated the two germline ends. CDR3 sequence reads: CASNSPYEQYF. Written as DNA, the CDR3 is TGTGCCAGTAATAGCCCCTACGAGCAGTACTTC. The full variable domain, in which reference TRBV28 and TRBJ2-7 provide the parts outside the CDR3, is DVKVTQSSRYLVKRTGEKVFLECVQDMDHENMFWYRQDPGLGLRLIYFSYDVKMKEKGDIPEGYSVSREKKERFSLILESASTNQTSMYLCASNSPYEQYFGPGTRLTVT.

This clonotype was detected ten times or more. The gene calls are TRBV7-6 and TRBJ2-7; 8 bases are shared with TRBD1. Losses at the gene ends were 2 bases for V and 2 bases for J; bases not matched to a gene: 5. The CDR3 has 15 residues. CDR1 and CDR2 from the germline V gene are SGHVS and FNYEAQ. The CDR3 nucleotides read TGTGCCAGCAGCTTAAGAGGGACAGGCCCCTACGAGCAGTACTTC. This translates into CASSLRGTGPYEQYF.

In this sample, this clonotype turned up many times. The chain employs TRBV5-5 and TRBJ2-5, with 12 bases aligning to TRBD2. The CDR3 has 19 residues. After removal of 0 bases from V and 0 bases from J, the junction contained 9 bases not matched to a gene. Germline V gives CDR1 SGHKS, CDR2 YYEKEE (reference sequence). CDR3 in amino acids: CASSLAWLAGGRDQETQYF. The CDR3 DNA is TGTGCCAGCAGCTTGGCTTGGCTAGCGGGAGGGAGGGACCAAGAGACCCAGTACTTC.

This clonotype was observed many times. The chain carries TRBV18 and TRBJ2-6; 8 nucleotides match TRBD1. The trim removed 2 bases at V and 4 bases at J, leaving 22 bases unmatched. Germline lookup yields CDR1 KGHSH and CDR2 LQKENI. There are 22 residues in the CDR3. Here the CDR3 reads CASSPATPDRAYYRAGANVLTF. In DNA, the CDR3 is TGTGCCAGCTCACCAGCGACGCCGGACAGGGCCTATTACCGAGCCGGGGCCAACGTCCTGACTTTC.

This clonotype was recorded many times. This chain uses TRBV3-1 with TRBJ2-7; no firm D call. CDR1 and CDR2 from the germline V gene are LGHDT and YNNKEL (reference sequence). The CDR3 has 14 residues. The ends were cut back, 0 bases at V and 2 bases at J, with 8 bases in the middle. The CDR3, as DNA: TGTGCCAGCAGCCAAGATTGGGCAGCCTACGAGCAGTACTTC. Its protein is CASSQDWAAYEQYF.

This clonotype was counted at least ten times. The chain carries TRBV20-1 and TRBJ2-5; no reliable D call. Deletions cut 0 bases from V and 1 base from J, with 9 bases between. This CDR3 contains 14 residues. Germline V gives CDR1 DFQATT, CDR2 SNEGSKA (reference sequence). The CDR3 protein is CSARDVASQETQYF. The DNA for the CDR3 is TGCAGTGCTAGAGATGTGGCATCCCAAGAGACCCAGTACTTC.

At least ten counts were recorded for this clonotype. The chain has TRBV6-6 and TRBJ1-6; a weak D match, TRBD1 (6 bases). Germline assignment: CDR1 MNHNY and CDR2 SVGAGI (reference sequence). This CDR3 has 15 residues. Trimming removed 3 bases from V and 6 bases from J, with 12 bases in between. The CDR3 DNA reads TGTGCCAGCAGTTATCCCGACAGGCGTAATTCACCCCTCCACTTT. Amino acids: CASSYPDRRNSPLHF.

This clonotype was observed at least ten times. At one end, the junction sequence differs from germline, possibly due to a read error. The V call is TRBV7-2, the J call TRBJ1-6; possibly TRBD1 for D (6 bases). The length of the CDR3 is 14 residues. Germline-derived CDR1 and CDR2 are SGHTA and FQGNSA. This CDR3 is CVSSFGDQGSPLHF. Written as DNA, the CDR3 is TGTGTCAGCAGCTTCGGGGACCAGGGGTCACCCCTCCACTTT. Drawing the rest from reference TRBV7-2 and TRBJ1-6, the complete variable domain is GAGVSQSPSNKVTEKGKDVELRCDPISGHTALYWYRQSLGQGLEFLIYFQGNSAPDKSGLPSDRFSAERTGGSVSTLTIQRTQQEDSAVYLCVSSFGDQGSPLHFGNGTRLTVT.

This clonotype was observed at least ten times. The chain joins TRBV28 to TRBJ2-4; D possibly corresponds to TRBD2 (5 bases). The CDR3 is made up of 14 amino acids. V was clipped by 10 bases and J by 0 bases, with 13 bases between them. CDR1 is MDHEN and CDR2 is SYDVKM in the germline V gene. In DNA, the CDR3 is TGTGCCACCCGAGGAGGCGGAGCCAAAAACATTCAGTACTTC. Residues: CATRGGGAKNIQYF. The full variable domain, rest sourced from reference TRBV28 and TRBJ2-4, is DVKVTQSSRYLVKRTGEKVFLECVQDMDHENMFWYRQDPGLGLRLIYFSYDVKMKEKGDIPEGYSVSREKKERFSLILESASTNQTSMYLCATRGGGAKNIQYFGAGTRLSVL.

Within the sample, this clonotype is medium-sized (0.01 to 0.1%). The J gene is TRBJ2-2, the V gene TRBV27; D is undetermined. CDR3 size: 12 residues. CDR1 is MNHEY and CDR2 is SMNVEV in the germline V gene (reference sequence). Trimming took 4 bases from V and 9 from J, leaving 9 bases between them. The CDR3 loop is CASSSRSRELFF. CDR3 in DNA: TGTGCCAGCAGTTCCCGGAGTAGGGAGCTGTTTTTT.

This clonotype has at least ten counts. The chain joins TRBV27 to TRBJ2-1, with D hard to call. V gave up 6 bases and J gave up 2 bases, with 14 bases separating them. CDR3 size: 15 residues. The germline CDR1 and CDR2 sequences are MNHEY and SMNVEV (reference sequence). The CDR3 sequence: CASRASKNPYNEQFF. The DNA for the CDR3 is TGTGCCAGCAGAGCCTCGAAGAATCCCTACAATGAGCAGTTCTTC.

J is TRBJ2-6 and V is TRBV10-3; a possible D gene is TRBD1 (5 bases). Per the germline V gene, CDR1 is ENHRY and CDR2 is SYGVKD. The CDR3 length is 17 residues. Trimming left V 2 bases short and J 0 bases short, with 11 bases between. CDR3 region: CAISETRQLSGANVLTF. CDR3 bases: TGTGCCATCAGTGAGACCCGACAGCTCTCTGGGGCCAACGTCCTGACTTTC.

The rearrangement uses TRBV24-1 and TRBJ2-3, with D maybe TRBD2 (5 bases). The CDR3 sequence is 15 residues long. V lost 4 bases to trimming and J lost 8 bases, with 18 bases between them. From germline, CDR1 is KGHDR and CDR2 SFDVKD. The CDR3 spells CATSERGLSGVTQYF. The CDR3 DNA follows: TGTGCCACCAGTGAAAGAGGACTCTCCGGGGTTACGCAGTATTTT.

This clonotype showed up many times. The chain is built from TRBV29-1 and TRBJ2-1; 8 bases are a match to TRBD2. Germline-derived CDR1 and CDR2 are SQVTM and ANQGSEA. Losses at the gene ends were 7 bases for V and 4 bases for J; bases not matched to a gene: 6. The CDR3 extends over 13 amino acids. CDR3 loop: CSARLASYNEQFF. The DNA for the CDR3 is TGCAGCGCTAGACTAGCGAGTTACAATGAGCAGTTCTTC.

This clonotype is labeled medium-sized (0.01 to 0.1%). The chain is built from TRBV6-5 and TRBJ2-5; 14 nucleotides align to TRBD2. This CDR3 has 17 amino acids. CDR1 is MNHEY and CDR2 is SVGAGI in the germline V gene. Losses at the gene ends were 5 bases for V and 5 bases for J; bases not matched to a gene: 10. CDR3 DNA: TGTGCCAGCAGTCGCGGACTAGCGGGAGGACAGGGGGAGACCCAGTACTTC. Protein product: CASSRGLAGGQGETQYF.

This clonotype was counted at least ten times. V gene TRBV4-2 combines with J gene TRBJ2-7; 7 bases fit TRBD2. Trimming cost V 0 bases and J 3 bases; bases outside gene matches: 5. The length of the CDR3 is 15 residues. The germline V gene encodes CDR1 LGHNA and CDR2 YNFKEQ. CDR3 region: CASSQDKTGGYEQYF. Written as DNA, the CDR3 is TGTGCCAGCAGCCAAGATAAAACGGGAGGCTACGAGCAGTACTTC.

This clonotype was picked up many times. The V gene is TRBV12-5, the J gene TRBJ2-3, with TRBD2 matching 11 bases. Germline loops: CDR1 LGHNT, CDR2 FRNRAP. Losses at the gene ends were 5 bases for V and 4 bases for J; bases not matched to a gene: 5. The CDR3 is made up of 15 amino acids. The CDR3 reads CASGPGLAAPDTQYF. CDR3 DNA: TGTGCTAGTGGTCCGGGACTAGCGGCCCCAGATACGCAGTATTTT. The full variable domain, completed using reference TRBV12-5 and TRBJ2-3, is DARVTQTPRHKVTEMGQEVTMRCQPILGHNTVFWYRQTMMQGLELLAYFRNRAPLDDSGMPKDRFSAEMPDATLATLKIQPSEPRDSAVYFCASGPGLAAPDTQYFGPGTRLTVL.

The rearrangement joins TRBV7-8 to TRBJ2-3; 8 nucleotides align to TRBD2. Trimming at V came to 6 bases and at J to 11 bases, leaving 7 bases not matched to a gene. This CDR3 is built from 12 residues. Germline loops: CDR1 SGHVS, CDR2 FQNEAQ. The CDR3 reads CASSREGSMQYF. The CDR3 DNA is TGTGCCAGCAGTCGGGAGGGGAGCATGCAGTATTTT. The full variable domain, in which reference TRBV7-8 and TRBJ2-3 provide the parts outside the CDR3, is GAGVSQSPRYKVAKRGQDVALRCDPISGHVSLFWYQQALGQGPEFLTYFQNEAQLDKSGLPSDRFFAERPEGSVSTLKIQRTQQEDSAVYLCASSREGSMQYFGPGTRLTVL.

This clonotype was counted only a few times. This sequence joins TRBV5-1 and TRBJ2-1; D gene uncertain. The CDR3 contains 15 residues. V lost 0 bases and J lost 2, with 9 bases in between. Germline loops: CDR1 SGHRS, CDR2 YFSETQ. The CDR3 coding sequence is TGCGCCAGCAGCTTGGGGGGATGGGCCTACAATGAGCAGTTCTTC. Translating it yields CASSLGGWAYNEQFF.

This clonotype is categorized as medium-sized. V gene TRBV3-1 combines with J gene TRBJ2-3, with a possible D match to TRBD2 (5 bases). CDR1 is LGHDT and CDR2 is YNNKEL in the germline V gene (reference sequence). V was trimmed by 0 bases and J by 5 bases, leaving 9 bases between them. The CDR3 is made up of 14 amino acids. CDR3: CASSQDRAGDTQYF. The CDR3 DNA sequence: TGTGCCAGCAGCCAAGATAGGGCGGGAGATACGCAGTATTTT.

This clonotype was counted many times. The chain uses TRBV27 and TRBJ2-1; 11 bases agree with TRBD2. Germline V gives CDR1 MNHEY, CDR2 SMNVEV (reference sequence). J was trimmed by 4 bases and V by 2 bases; bases with no gene match: 7. This CDR3 has 17 amino acids. Here the CDR3 reads CASSLLAGGQTYNEQFF. CDR3 coding DNA: TGTGCCAGCAGTTTACTAGCGGGAGGTCAAACTTACAATGAGCAGTTCTTC.

The table lists this clonotype with many counts. V and J are TRBV28 and TRBJ1-2; D call uncertain. V lost 3 bases and J 3 bases, leaving 8 bases between the germline ends. The CDR3 is made up of 13 amino acids. Germline lookup yields CDR1 MDHEN and CDR2 SYDVKM. CDR3 coding DNA: TGTGCCAGCAGTTTTAAGGCCCACTATGGCTACACCTTC. It encodes CASSFKAHYGYTF.